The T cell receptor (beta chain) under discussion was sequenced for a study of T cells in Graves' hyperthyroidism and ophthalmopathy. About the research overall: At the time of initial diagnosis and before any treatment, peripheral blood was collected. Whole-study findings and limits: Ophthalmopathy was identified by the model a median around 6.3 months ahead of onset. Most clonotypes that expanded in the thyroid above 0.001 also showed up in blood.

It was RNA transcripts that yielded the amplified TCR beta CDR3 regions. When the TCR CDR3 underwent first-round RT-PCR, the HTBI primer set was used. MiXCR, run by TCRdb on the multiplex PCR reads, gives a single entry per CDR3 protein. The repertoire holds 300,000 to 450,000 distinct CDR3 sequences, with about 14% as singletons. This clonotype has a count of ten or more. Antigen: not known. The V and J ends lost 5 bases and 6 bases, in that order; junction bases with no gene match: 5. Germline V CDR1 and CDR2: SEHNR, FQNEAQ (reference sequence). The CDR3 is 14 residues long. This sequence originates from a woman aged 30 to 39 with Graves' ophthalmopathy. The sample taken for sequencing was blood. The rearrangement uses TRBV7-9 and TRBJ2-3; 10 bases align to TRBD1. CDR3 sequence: CASSTRQGADTQYF. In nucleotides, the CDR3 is TGTGCCAGCAGCACCCGACAGGGGGCCGATACGCAGTATTTT.